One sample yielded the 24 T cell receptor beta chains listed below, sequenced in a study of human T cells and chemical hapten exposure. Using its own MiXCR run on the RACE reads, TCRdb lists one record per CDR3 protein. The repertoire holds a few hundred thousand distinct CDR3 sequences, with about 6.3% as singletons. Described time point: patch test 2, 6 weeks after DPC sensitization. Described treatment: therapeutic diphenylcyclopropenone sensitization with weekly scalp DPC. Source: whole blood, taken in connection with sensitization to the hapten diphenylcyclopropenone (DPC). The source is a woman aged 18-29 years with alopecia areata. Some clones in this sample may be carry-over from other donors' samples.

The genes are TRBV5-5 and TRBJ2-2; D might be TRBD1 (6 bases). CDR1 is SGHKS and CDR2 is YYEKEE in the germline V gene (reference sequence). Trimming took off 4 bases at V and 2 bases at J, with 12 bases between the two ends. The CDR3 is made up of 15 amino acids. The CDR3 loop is CASSTGTLNTGELFF. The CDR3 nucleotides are TGTGCCAGCAGCACAGGGACGTTAAACACCGGGGAGCTGTTTTTT.

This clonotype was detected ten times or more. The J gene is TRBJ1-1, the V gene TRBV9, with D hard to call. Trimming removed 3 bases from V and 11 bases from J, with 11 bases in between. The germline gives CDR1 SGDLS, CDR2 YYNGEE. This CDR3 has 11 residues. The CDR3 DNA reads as TGTGCCAGCAGCGATGAAAAGGAGGCTTTCTTT. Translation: CASSDEKEAFF. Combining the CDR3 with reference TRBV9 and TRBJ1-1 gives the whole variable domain DSGVTQTPKHLITATGQRVTLRCSPRSGDLSVYWYQQSLDQGLQFLIQYYNGEERAKGNILERFSAQQFPDLHSELNLSSLELGDSALYFCASSDEKEAFFGQGTRLTVV.

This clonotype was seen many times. Here the CDR3 DNA reads TGCAGTGCTAGCGACGGGACAGGGAACCAGCCCCAGCATTTT. Translation gives CSASDGTGNQPQHF. The V call is TRBV20-1, the J call TRBJ1-5, with 9 bases identical to TRBD1. V was clipped by 3 bases and J by 7 bases; unmatched bases: 7. The CDR3 totals 14 residues. CDR1 and CDR2 (germline): DFQATT, SNEGSKA (reference sequence).

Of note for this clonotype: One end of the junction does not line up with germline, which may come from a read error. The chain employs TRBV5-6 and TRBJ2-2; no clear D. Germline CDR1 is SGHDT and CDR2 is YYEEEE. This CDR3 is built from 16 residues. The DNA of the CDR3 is TGTGCCAGCAGCTTGGCCTCACAGATCAACACCGGTGAGCTGTTTTTT. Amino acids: CASSLASQINTGELFF.

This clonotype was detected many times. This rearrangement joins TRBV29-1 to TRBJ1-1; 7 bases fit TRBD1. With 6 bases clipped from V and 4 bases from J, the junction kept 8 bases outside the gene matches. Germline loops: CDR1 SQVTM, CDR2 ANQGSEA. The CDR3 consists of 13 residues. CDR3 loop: CSVLRDRGTEAFF. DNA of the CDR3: TGCAGCGTGCTCCGGGACAGAGGCACTGAAGCTTTCTTT.

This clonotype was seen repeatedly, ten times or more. CDR3 sequence (DNA): TGCGCCAGCAGCTTGGAAGGGGACGATAACTATGGCTACACCTTC. Protein sequence: CASSLEGDDNYGYTF. This chain connects TRBV5-1 to TRBJ1-2; weak D call: TRBD1 (5 bases). Germline V CDR1 and CDR2: SGHRS, YFSETQ. The CDR3 loop spans 15 amino acids. V was shortened by 0 bases and J by 1 base, with 10 bases between the two germline ends.

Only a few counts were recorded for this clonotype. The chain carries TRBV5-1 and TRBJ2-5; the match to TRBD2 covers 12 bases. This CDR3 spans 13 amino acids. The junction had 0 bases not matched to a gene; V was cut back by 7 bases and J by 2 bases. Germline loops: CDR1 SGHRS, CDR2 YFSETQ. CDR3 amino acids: CASGTSGQETQYF. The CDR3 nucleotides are TGCGCCAGCGGGACTAGCGGGCAAGAGACCCAGTACTTC.

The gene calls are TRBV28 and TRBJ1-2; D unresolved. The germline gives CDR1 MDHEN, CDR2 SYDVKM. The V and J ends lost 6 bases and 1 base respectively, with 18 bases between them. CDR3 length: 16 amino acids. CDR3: CASSRVSGTVNYGYTF. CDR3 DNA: TGTGCCAGCAGCCGGGTATCGGGTACCGTTAACTATGGCTACACCTTC.

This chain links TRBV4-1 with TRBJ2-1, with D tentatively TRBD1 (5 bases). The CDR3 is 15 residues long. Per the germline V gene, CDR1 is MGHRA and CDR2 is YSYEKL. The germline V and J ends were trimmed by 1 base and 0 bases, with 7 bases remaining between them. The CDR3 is CASSQGGPSYNEQFF. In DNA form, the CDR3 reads TGCGCCAGCAGCCAAGGGGGCCCCTCCTACAATGAGCAGTTCTTC.

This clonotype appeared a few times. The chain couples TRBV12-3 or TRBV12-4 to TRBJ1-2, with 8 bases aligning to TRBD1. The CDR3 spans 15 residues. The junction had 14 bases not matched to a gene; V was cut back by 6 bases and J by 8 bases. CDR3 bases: TGTGCCAGCAGCCGGTTCGGGCAGGGGGCGCGAGGCTACACCTTC. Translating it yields CASSRFGQGARGYTF.

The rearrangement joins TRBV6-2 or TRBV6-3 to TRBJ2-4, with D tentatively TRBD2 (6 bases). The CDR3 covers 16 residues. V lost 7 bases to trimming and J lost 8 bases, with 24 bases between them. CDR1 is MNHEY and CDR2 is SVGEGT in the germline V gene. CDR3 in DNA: TGTGCCAGCACCGCCCATCGGGACTCTCGGGGTGACATTCAGTACTTC. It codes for CASTAHRDSRGDIQYF.

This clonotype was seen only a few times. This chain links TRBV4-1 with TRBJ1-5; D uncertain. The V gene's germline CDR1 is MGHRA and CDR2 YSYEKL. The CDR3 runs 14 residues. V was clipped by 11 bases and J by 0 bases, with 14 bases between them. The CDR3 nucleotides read TGCGCCTCCCGGCCCCAGTATAGCAATCAGCCCCAGCATTTT. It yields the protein CASRPQYSNQPQHF.

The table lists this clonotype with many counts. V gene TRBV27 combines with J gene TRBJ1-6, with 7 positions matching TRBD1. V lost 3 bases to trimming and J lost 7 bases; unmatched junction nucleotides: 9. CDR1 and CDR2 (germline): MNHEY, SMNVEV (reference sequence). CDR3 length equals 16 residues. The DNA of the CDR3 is TGTGCCAGCAGTTTGTCGGGGGCAGGGGGGAATTCACCCCTCCACTTT. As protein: CASSLSGAGGNSPLHF.

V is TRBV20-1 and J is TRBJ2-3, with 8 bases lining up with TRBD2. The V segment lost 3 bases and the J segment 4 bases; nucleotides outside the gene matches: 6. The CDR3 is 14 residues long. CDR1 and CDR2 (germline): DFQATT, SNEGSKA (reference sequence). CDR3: CSASGTSGPDTQYF. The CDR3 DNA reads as TGCAGTGCTAGTGGGACTAGTGGTCCAGATACGCAGTATTTT.

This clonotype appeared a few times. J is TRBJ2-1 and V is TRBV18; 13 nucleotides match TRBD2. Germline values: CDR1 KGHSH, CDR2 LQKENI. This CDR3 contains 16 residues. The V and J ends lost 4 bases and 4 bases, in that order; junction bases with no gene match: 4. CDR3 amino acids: CASSLLGLAGYNEQFF. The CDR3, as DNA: TGTGCCAGCTCACTGTTGGGACTAGCGGGATACAATGAGCAGTTCTTC.

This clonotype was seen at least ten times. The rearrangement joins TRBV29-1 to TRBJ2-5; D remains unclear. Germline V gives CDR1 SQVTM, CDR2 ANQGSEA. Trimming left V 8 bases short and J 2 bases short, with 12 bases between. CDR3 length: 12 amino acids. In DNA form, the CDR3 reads TGCAGCACGACGGAAACTCAAGAGACCCAGTACTTC. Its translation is CSTTETQETQYF.

CDR3 region: CASSFTPQSQTDTQYF. In DNA form, the CDR3 reads TGTGCCAGCAGTTTTACCCCACAAAGCCAAACAGATACGCAGTATTTT. V gene TRBV12-3 or TRBV12-4 combines with J gene TRBJ2-3; D is ambiguous. The germline V and J ends were trimmed by 3 bases and 3 bases, with 16 bases remaining between them. The CDR3 has 16 amino acids.

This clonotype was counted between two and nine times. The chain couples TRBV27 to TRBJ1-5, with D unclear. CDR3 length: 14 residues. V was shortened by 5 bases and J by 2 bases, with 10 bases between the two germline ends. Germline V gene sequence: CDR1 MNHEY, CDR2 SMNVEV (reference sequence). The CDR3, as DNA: TGTGCCAGCAGTCTCCGCGCCGGCAATCAGCCCCAGCATTTT. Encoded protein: CASSLRAGNQPQHF.

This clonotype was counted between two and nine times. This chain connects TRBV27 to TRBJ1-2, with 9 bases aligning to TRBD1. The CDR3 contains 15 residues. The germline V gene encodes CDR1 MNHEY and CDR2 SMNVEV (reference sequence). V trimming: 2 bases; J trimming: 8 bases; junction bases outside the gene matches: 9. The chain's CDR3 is CASSLIFEGQGGYTF. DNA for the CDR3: TGTGCCAGCAGTTTAATATTCGAGGGACAGGGAGGCTACACCTTC.

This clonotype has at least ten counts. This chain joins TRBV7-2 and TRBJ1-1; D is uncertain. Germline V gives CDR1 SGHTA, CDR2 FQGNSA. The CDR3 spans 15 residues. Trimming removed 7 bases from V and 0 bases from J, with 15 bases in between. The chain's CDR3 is CASIQFGRMNTEAFF. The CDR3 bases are TGTGCCAGCATCCAATTCGGACGGATGAACACTGAAGCTTTCTTT. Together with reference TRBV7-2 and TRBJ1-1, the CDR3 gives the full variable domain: GAGVSQSPSNKVTEKGKDVELRCDPISGHTALYWYRQSLGQGLEFLIYFQGNSAPDKSGLPSDRFSAERTGGSVSTLTIQRTQQEDSAVYLCASIQFGRMNTEAFFGQGTRLTVV.

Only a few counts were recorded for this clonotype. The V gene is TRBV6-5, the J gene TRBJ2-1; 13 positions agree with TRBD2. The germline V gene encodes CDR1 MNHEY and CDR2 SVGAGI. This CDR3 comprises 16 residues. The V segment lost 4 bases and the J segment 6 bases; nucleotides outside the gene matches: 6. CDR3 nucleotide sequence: TGTGCCAGCAGTTTAAGCTGGACTAGCGGGGGCAATGAGCAGTTCTTC. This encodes CASSLSWTSGGNEQFF.

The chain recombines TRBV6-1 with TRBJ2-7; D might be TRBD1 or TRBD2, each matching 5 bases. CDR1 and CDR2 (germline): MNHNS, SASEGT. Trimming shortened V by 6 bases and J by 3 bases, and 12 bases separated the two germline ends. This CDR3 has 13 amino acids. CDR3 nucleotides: TGTGCCAGCAGGCTAGGGACCTACTACGAGCAGTACTTC. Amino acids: CASRLGTYYEQYF.

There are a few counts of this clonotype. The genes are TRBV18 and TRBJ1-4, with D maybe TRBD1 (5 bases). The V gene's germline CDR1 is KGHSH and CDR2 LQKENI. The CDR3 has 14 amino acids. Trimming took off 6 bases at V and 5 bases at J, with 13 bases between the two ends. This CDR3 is CASSLTEVNEKLFF. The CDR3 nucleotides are TGTGCCAGCTCCCTGACAGAAGTAAATGAAAAACTGTTTTTT. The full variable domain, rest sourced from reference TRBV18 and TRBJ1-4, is NAGVMQNPRHLVRRRGQEARLRCSPMKGHSHVYWYRQLPEEGLKFMVYLQKENIIDESGMPKERFSAEFPKEGPSILRIQQVVRGDSAAYFCASSLTEVNEKLFFGSGTQLSVL.

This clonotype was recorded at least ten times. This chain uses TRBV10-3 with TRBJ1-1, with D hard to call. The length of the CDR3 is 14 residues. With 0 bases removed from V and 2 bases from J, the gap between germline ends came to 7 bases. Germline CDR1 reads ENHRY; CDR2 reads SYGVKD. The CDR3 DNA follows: TGTGCCATCAGTGAGTCGCCAGCAAACACTGAAGCTTTCTTT. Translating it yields CAISESPANTEAFF.